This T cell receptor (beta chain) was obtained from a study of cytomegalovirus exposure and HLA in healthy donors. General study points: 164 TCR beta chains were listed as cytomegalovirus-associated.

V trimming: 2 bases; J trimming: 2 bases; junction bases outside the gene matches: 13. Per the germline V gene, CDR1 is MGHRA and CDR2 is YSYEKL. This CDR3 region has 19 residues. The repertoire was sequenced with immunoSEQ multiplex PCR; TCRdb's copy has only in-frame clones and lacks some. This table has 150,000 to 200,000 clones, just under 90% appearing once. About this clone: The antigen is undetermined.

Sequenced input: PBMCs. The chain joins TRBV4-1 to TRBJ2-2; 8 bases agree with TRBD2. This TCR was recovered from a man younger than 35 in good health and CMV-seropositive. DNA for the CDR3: TGCGCCAGCAGCCAATACCTGCCCGGGAGGGGGGGCAACACCGGGGAGCTGTTTTTT. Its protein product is CASSQYLPGRGGNTGELFF.